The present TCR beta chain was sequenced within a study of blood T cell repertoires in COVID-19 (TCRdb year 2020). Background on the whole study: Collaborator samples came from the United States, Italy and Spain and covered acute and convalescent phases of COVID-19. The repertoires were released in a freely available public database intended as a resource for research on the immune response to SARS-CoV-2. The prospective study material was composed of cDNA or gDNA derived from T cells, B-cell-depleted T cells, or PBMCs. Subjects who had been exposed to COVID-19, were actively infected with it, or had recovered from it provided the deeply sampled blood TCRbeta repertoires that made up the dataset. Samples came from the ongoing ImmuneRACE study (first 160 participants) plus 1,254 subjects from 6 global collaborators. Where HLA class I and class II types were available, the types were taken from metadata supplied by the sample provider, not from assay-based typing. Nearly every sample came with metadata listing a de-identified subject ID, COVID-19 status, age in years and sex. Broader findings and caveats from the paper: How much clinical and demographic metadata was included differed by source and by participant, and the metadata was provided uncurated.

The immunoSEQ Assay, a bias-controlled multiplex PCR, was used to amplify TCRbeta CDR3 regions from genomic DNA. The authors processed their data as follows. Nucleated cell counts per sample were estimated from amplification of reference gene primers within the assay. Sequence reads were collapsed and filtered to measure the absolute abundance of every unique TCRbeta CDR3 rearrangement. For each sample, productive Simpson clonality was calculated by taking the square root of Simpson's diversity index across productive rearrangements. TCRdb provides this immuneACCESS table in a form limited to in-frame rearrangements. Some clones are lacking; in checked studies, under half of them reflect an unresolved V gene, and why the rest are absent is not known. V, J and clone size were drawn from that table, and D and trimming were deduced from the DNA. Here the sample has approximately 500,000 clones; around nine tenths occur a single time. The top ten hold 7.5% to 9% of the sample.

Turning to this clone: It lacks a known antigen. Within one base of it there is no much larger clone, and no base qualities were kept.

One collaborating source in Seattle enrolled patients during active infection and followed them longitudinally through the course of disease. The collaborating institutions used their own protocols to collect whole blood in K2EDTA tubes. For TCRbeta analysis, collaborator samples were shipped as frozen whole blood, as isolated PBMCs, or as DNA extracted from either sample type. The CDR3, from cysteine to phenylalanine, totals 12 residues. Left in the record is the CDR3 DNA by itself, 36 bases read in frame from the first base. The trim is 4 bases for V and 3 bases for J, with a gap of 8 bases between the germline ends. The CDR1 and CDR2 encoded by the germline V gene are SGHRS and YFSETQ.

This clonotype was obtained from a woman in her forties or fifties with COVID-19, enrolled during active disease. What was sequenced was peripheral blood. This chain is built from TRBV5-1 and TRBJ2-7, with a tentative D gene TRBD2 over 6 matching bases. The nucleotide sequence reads TGCGCCAGCAGCCCGGACTACTACGAGCAGTACTTC. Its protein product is CASSPDYYEQYF.